The rows below give T cell receptor beta chains drawn from one sample of a study of shared clonotypes between healthy human individuals. Repertoires were generated with immunoSEQ multiplex PCR, while TCRdb's copy carries only in-frame clones and drops some. The top ten clones hold 1.2% to 1.5% of a sample with under 1,100,000 clones, about three quarters of them seen once. Sequenced: memory CD4+ T cells sorted from blood. The receptors come from a man younger than 35 in good health. The CDR3 runs from the conserved cysteine through the conserved F or W. The order of the fields is V gene, J gene, clone size, D gene, CDR3 protein, CDR3 DNA. A D gene is named only where the DNA matches it firmly. Size values are once, few and many counts, or a class for expanded clones, and some rows have none.

TRBV7-8	TRBJ1-1	-	TRBD1	CASSFLQGAGTEAFF	TGTGCCAGCAGCTTTCTTCAGGGGGCGGGAACTGAAGCTTTCTTT
TRBV4-1	TRBJ1-2	-	-	CASSQADDRTAYGYTF	TGCGCCAGCAGCCAAGCTGACGATCGGACGGCCTATGGCTACACCTTC
TRBV5-6	TRBJ2-6	-	TRBD1	CASSFVKGGGANVLTF	TGTGCCAGCAGCTTTGTCAAAGGGGGCGGGGCCAACGTCCTGACTTTC
TRBV2	TRBJ2-3	-	TRBD1	CASSAWTGGTDTQYF	TGTGCCAGCAGTGCCTGGACAGGGGGCACAGATACGCAGTATTTT
TRBV7-2	TRBJ2-1	-	TRBD2	CASAKSGGYYNEQFF	TGTGCCAGCGCCAAAAGCGGGGGTTACTACAATGAGCAGTTCTTC
TRBV30	TRBJ2-3	-	-	CAWSVTVDPRDTQYF	TGTGCCTGGAGTGTAACTGTGGACCCGAGGGATACGCAGTATTTT
TRBV19	TRBJ1-1	-	TRBD1	CASNPTGSSEAFF	TGTGCCAGTAACCCGACAGGGTCTTCTGAAGCTTTCTTT
TRBV15	TRBJ1-2	-	-	CATTSGSGVTYGYTF	TGTGCCACCACTTCAGGATCGGGGGTAACATATGGCTACACCTTC
TRBV2	TRBJ2-1	few	TRBD2	CASSGQARLAGANEQFF	TGTGCCAGCAGCGGACAGGCCCGCCTAGCGGGAGCCAATGAGCAGTTCTTC
TRBV2	TRBJ2-3	-	-	CASSHDRTQADTQYF	TGTGCCAGCAGTCACGACCGGACTCAAGCAGATACGCAGTATTTT
TRBV5-1	TRBJ2-3	-	TRBD2	CASSPGLGGRAADTQYF	TGCGCCAGCAGCCCTGGTCTCGGCGGGAGGGCCGCAGATACGCAGTATTTT
TRBV18	TRBJ1-2	-	-	CASSPGQGTGYTF	TGTGCCAGCTCACCGGGGCAGGGTACTGGCTACACCTTC
TRBV19	TRBJ1-1	-	-	CASSPTLTGAAFF	TGTGCCAGTAGTCCGACCCTCACAGGAGCGGCTTTCTTT
TRBV7-8	TRBJ2-1	-	TRBD2	CASSLGASGNEQFF	TGTGCCAGCAGCTTAGGAGCTAGCGGCAATGAGCAGTTCTTC
TRBV4-3	TRBJ1-2	-	-	CASSQLLLGYGYTF	TGCGCCAGCAGCCAACTTCTGCTGGGGTATGGCTACACCTTC
TRBV19	TRBJ2-7	-	-	CATGTGSYEQYF	TGTGCCACCGGGACTGGGTCCTACGAGCAGTACTTC
TRBV7-8	TRBJ2-4	-	TRBD2	CASSLAQGSGGENIQYF	TGTGCCAGCAGCTTAGCTCAGGGGAGCGGGGGTGAAAACATTCAGTACTTC
TRBV5-1	TRBJ1-1	once	TRBD1	CASSGSTGRDTEAFF	TGCGCCAGCAGCGGGTCGACAGGGAGGGACACTGAAGCTTTCTTT
TRBV10-3	TRBJ2-3	-	TRBD1	CAIESPQGKTQYF	TGTGCCATCGAAAGCCCACAGGGGAAAACGCAGTATTTT
TRBV13	TRBJ1-4	once	TRBD1	CASSQGQQGAKLFF	TGTGCCAGCTCCCAGGGGCAACAGGGGGCTAAACTGTTTTTT
TRBV29-1	TRBJ1-1	-	-	CSVHVGGSGGLNTEAFF	TGCAGCGTCCACGTAGGGGGGTCAGGAGGCTTGAACACTGAAGCTTTCTTT
TRBV5-4	TRBJ2-1	few	-	CASSFGSGSSYNEQFF	TGTGCCAGCAGCTTCGGGAGCGGAAGCTCCTACAATGAGCAGTTCTTC
TRBV7-9	TRBJ1-6	many	-	CASSLGDKNSPLHF	TGTGCCAGCAGCTTGGGTGACAAAAATTCACCCCTCCACTTT
TRBV4-2	TRBJ1-1	-	-	CASSQEATVNTEAFF	TGTGCCAGCAGCCAAGAGGCGACAGTCAACACTGAAGCTTTCTTT
TRBV4-1	TRBJ1-6	-	-	CASSETRYNSPLHF	TGCGCCAGCAGCGAAACAAGGTATAATTCACCCCTCCACTTT
TRBV2	TRBJ2-2	once	-	CASSESLAGELFF	TGTGCCAGCAGTGAGAGCTTGGCCGGGGAGCTGTTTTTT
TRBV14	TRBJ2-4	-	-	CASSQEVTKNIQYF	TGTGCCAGCAGCCAAGAAGTAACCAAAAACATTCAGTACTTC
TRBV5-1	TRBJ2-2	-	-	CASSPGTAATGELFF	TGCGCCAGCAGCCCCGGGACTGCCGCGACCGGGGAGCTGTTTTTT
TRBV5-1	TRBJ2-3	few	TRBD2	CASSLRGADTQYF	TGCGCCAGCAGCCTTCGGGGGGCAGATACGCAGTATTTT
TRBV7-2	TRBJ1-6	-	TRBD1	CASRPGQDFGSPLHF	TGTGCCAGCAGGCCGGGACAGGATTTTGGTTCACCCCTCCACTTT
TRBV12-2	TRBJ1-6	-	-	CASRLAGGRSYNSPLHF	TGTGCAAGTCGCTTAGCAGGTGGTAGGTCCTATAATTCACCCCTCCACTTT
TRBV7-7	TRBJ2-7	-	-	CASSETGSYEQYF	TGTGCTAGCAGCGAGACAGGCTCCTACGAGCAGTACTTC
TRBV6-5	TRBJ1-3	-	-	CASTGRGGSGNTIYF	TGTGCCAGCACCGGAAGGGGAGGCTCTGGAAACACCATATATTTT
TRBV7-6	TRBJ2-3	-	TRBD2	CASSSLAGVTDTQYF	TGTGCCAGCAGCTCACTAGCGGGGGTCACAGATACGCAGTATTTT
TRBV5-1	TRBJ2-7	-	-	CASSLGGKTSYEQYF	TGCGCCAGCAGCTTAGGCGGAAAGACTTCCTACGAGCAGTACTTC
TRBV7-9	TRBJ2-2	-	-	CASPRRGESTGELFF	TGTGCCAGCCCCCGGAGAGGGGAGAGCACCGGGGAGCTGTTTTTT
TRBV10-2	TRBJ1-5	few	-	CASTNGNQPQHF	TGCGCCAGCACCAATGGCAATCAGCCCCAGCATTTT
TRBV29-1	TRBJ2-3	-	TRBD1	CSASGQESTDTQYF	TGCAGCGCCTCGGGACAGGAAAGCACAGATACGCAGTATTTT
TRBV30	TRBJ2-5	-	-	CAWSGLGETQYF	TGTGCCTGGAGTGGTCTAGGGGAGACCCAGTACTTC
TRBV5-1	TRBJ2-5	many	-	CASSLGGHSRQETQYF	TGCGCCAGCAGCTTGGGAGGACATTCCCGACAAGAGACCCAGTACTTC
TRBV6-1	TRBJ1-5	-	-	CASSEIPDQPQHF	TGTGCCAGCAGTGAAATCCCCGATCAGCCCCAGCATTTT
TRBV6-1	TRBJ2-7	-	TRBD2	CASSEFGGGTYEQYF	TGTGCCAGCAGTGAGTTTGGGGGGGGAACCTACGAGCAGTACTTC
TRBV6-6	TRBJ2-3	-	-	CASSPTRTVTQYF	TGTGCCAGCAGTCCGACTAGAACGGTTACGCAGTATTTT
TRBV2	TRBJ1-1	-	-	CASLQGLNTEAFF	TGTGCCAGCCTCCAGGGATTGAACACTGAAGCTTTCTTT
TRBV5-4	TRBJ2-4	-	TRBD2	CASSPWGRDIQYF	TGTGCCAGCAGCCCGTGGGGGAGGGACATTCAGTACTTC
TRBV6-5	TRBJ2-3	-	TRBD2	CASSYGLAELDTQYF	TGTGCCAGCAGTTACGGACTAGCGGAGCTAGATACGCAGTATTTT
TRBV5-1	TRBJ1-2	once	-	CASSLALGGIYGYTF	TGCGCCAGCAGCTTGGCACTAGGCGGCATCTATGGCTACACCTTC
TRBV11-2	TRBJ2-5	-	-	CASSLDKRETQYF	TGTGCCAGCAGCTTAGATAAGAGAGAGACCCAGTACTTC
TRBV15	TRBJ2-7	-	-	CATSRDSPSEKGQYF	TGTGCCACCAGCAGAGATAGTCCTAGCGAGAAAGGGCAGTACTTC
TRBV6-1	TRBJ1-5	-	-	CASSQQGGQPQHF	TGTGCCAGCAGTCAACAGGGAGGTCAGCCCCAGCATTTT
TRBV7-9	TRBJ2-7	-	-	CASSLDRGGLYF	TGTGCCAGCAGCTTAGATCGGGGTGGTTTGTACTTC
TRBV6-5	TRBJ2-5	-	-	CASSSRGELAQYF	TGTGCCAGCAGTTCTAGGGGGGAATTGGCCCAGTACTTC
TRBV7-9	TRBJ2-7	-	-	CASSLVYEQYF	TGTGCCAGCAGCTTAGTTTACGAGCAGTACTTC
TRBV10-2	TRBJ2-4	-	-	CASSVDFPTKNIQYF	TGCGCCAGCAGTGTTGATTTCCCCACCAAAAACATTCAGTACTTC
TRBV19	TRBJ2-7	-	-	CATRQGYPYEQYF	TGTGCCACGCGGCAAGGGTACCCCTACGAGCAGTACTTC
TRBV4-1	TRBJ2-1	-	-	CASSWDQIGGEQFF	TGCGCCAGCAGCTGGGACCAAATAGGGGGTGAGCAGTTCTTC
TRBV30	TRBJ1-6	-	TRBD1	CAWTGQGGSPLHF	TGTGCCTGGACGGGACAGGGAGGTTCACCCCTCCACTTT
TRBV7-9	TRBJ2-7	-	TRBD1	CASSRSGGRDEQYF	TGTGCCAGCAGTCGTTCAGGGGGCAGGGACGAGCAGTACTTC
TRBV10-3	TRBJ2-7	-	-	CAISESGTSYEQYF	TGTGCCATCAGTGAGTCCGGGACCTCCTACGAGCAGTACTTC
TRBV19	TRBJ2-5	-	TRBD1	CASSMAGTERVAGQYF	TGTGCCAGTAGTATGGCCGGGACAGAGAGAGTGGCCGGCCAGTACTTC